Below are 30 T cell receptor beta chains sequenced from a single sample in a study of regulatory T cells in long-lasting Graves disease. Time point here: newly diagnosed GD, antithyroid drugs for less than 3 months. Making the TCR library involved RNA that had been extracted from PBMCs. iRepertoire HTBI primers and Arm-PCR of CDR3 regions built TCR beta libraries. TCRdb independently ran MiXCR on the multiplex PCR reads; one entry per CDR3 protein. Of around 480,000 distinct CDR3 sequences listed, under 20% are singletons. These data are also associated with another study on T cells in Graves' hyperthyroidism and ophthalmopathy.

The specimen was peripheral blood mononuclear cells (PBMCs), collected at new diagnosis, from a patient treated with antithyroid drugs. The receptors originated from a man aged 40-50 years with Graves disease.

This clonotype was counted at least ten times. The chain recombines TRBV5-1 with TRBJ2-2; D is perhaps TRBD1 (5 bases). Trimming stripped 0 bases from V and 9 bases from J, with 9 bases between. The CDR3 contains 13 residues. Germline V gene lookup returns CDR1 SGHRS and CDR2 YFSETQ. CDR3 nucleotides: TGCGCCAGCAGCTTGGTAGGGGTTCGGGAGCTGTTTTTT. Translating gives CASSLVGVRELFF.

This clonotype was seen ten or more times. V and J are TRBV12-3 or TRBV12-4 and TRBJ1-1, with 9 bases identical to TRBD1. V dropped 6 bases and J dropped 5; count of bases not matched to a gene: 7. The CDR3 contains 14 residues. The CDR3 spells CASRGQGSSTEAFF. The DNA for the CDR3 is TGTGCCAGCAGGGGACAGGGTAGTTCTACTGAAGCTTTCTTT.

For this clonotype: This may be a read error: a much more frequent sequence differs by one nucleotide. V usage is TRBV5-1 and J usage is TRBJ2-1; 7 positions agree with TRBD2. The length of the CDR3 is 17 residues. Germline-derived CDR1 and CDR2 are SGHRS and YFSETQ. This chain's CDR3 is CASSLAWEAGPYNGQFF. DNA of the CDR3: TGCGCCAGCAGCCTGGCGTGGGAAGCGGGACCCTACAATGGGCAGTTCTTC.

This clonotype was recorded a few times. The rearrangement links TRBV20-1 to TRBJ2-7; 11 bases match TRBD2. The V gene's germline CDR1 is DFQATT and CDR2 SNEGSKA (reference sequence). Trimming cost V 6 bases and J 1 base; bases outside gene matches: 5. CDR3 size: 14 residues. Here the CDR3 DNA reads TGCAGTGCCAGGACTAGCGGGTGGTCCTACGAGCAGTACTTC. Translated, it gives CSARTSGWSYEQYF.

As regards this clonotype: Possible read error: a much larger clone is one base away. V gene TRBV10-1 combines with J gene TRBJ2-7, with 10 bases that match TRBD2. J was trimmed by 7 bases and V by 4 bases; bases with no gene match: 10. Germline V lookup: CDR1 WNHNN, CDR2 SYGVQD (reference sequence). CDR3 size: 15 residues. For the CDR3, the DNA is TGCGCCAGCAGTGCGGCTAGCGGGAGAACAGATGAGCAGTACTTC. This sequence encodes CASSAASGRTDEQYF.

This clonotype has at least ten counts. The V and J genes are TRBV5-1 and TRBJ2-7; TRBD1 or TRBD2 may be the D gene (6 bases each). Germline V gives CDR1 SGHRS, CDR2 YFSETQ. V was clipped by 1 base and J by 5 bases, with 13 bases between them. CDR3 length: 14 amino acids. Here the CDR3 reads CASSLMGGEDEQYF. For the CDR3, the DNA is TGCGCCAGCAGCTTGATGGGGGGCGAGGACGAGCAGTACTTC.

This clonotype was recorded at least ten times. The chain recombines TRBV11-3 with TRBJ2-3; D might be TRBD2 (6 bases). Between the trimmed V and J ends, which lost 10 bases and 6 bases, there was a span of 8 bases. Germline V gives CDR1 SGHNT, CDR2 YENEEA. The CDR3 extends over 10 amino acids. CDR3 coding DNA: TGTGCCACGGCGGGGGATACGCAGTATTTT. Encoded protein: CATAGDTQYF.

This clonotype was found a few times. The DNA for the CDR3 is TGCAGCGTTGTAGGGGGGGGGGGGCCCACAGATACGCAGTATTTT. This gives the protein CSVVGGGGPTDTQYF. The chain is built from TRBV29-1 and TRBJ2-3, with D possibly being TRBD2 (7 bases). With 4 bases removed from V and 2 bases from J, the gap between germline ends came to 16 bases. There are 15 residues in the CDR3. Germline values: CDR1 SQVTM, CDR2 ANQGSEA.

In the case of this clonotype: Being one base from a much bigger clone, this may be a read error. V gene TRBV28 combines with J gene TRBJ2-4; D could derive from TRBD1 or TRBD2 (6 bases each). V was pared by 2 bases and J by 13 bases, with 45 bases between. Germline-derived CDR1 and CDR2 are MDHEN and SYDVKM. There are 23 residues in the CDR3. In nucleotides, the CDR3 is TGTGCCAGCAGTTTACCACCTTTAATATCTATCTCCGTCGGAGGGAGAAGGGGGGATGAGCAGTACTTC. Translated: CASSLPPLISISVGGRRGDEQYF.

There are many counts of this clonotype. The chain combines TRBV24-1 with TRBJ2-3; TRBD2 matches 9 bases. Germline V gene sequence: CDR1 KGHDR, CDR2 SFDVKD. CDR3 size: 16 residues. Trimming removed 6 bases from V and 1 base from J; junction bases left unmatched: 7. The CDR3 DNA reads as TGTGCCACCAGTACAAGCGGGAGGTCGGGCACAGATACGCAGTATTTT. Translation gives CATSTSGRSGTDTQYF.

Concerning this clonotype itself: In this CDR3 the conserved last residue, phenylalanine or tryptophan, is missing, so a read error is likely. The chain carries TRBV11-1 and TRBJ2-7; D possibly corresponds to TRBD2 (5 bases). Germline values: CDR1 SGHAT, CDR2 FQDESV (reference sequence). Between the trimmed V and J ends, which lost 4 bases and 4 bases, there was a span of 20 bases. CDR3 size: 16 residues. The CDR3 region has the DNA TGTGCCAGCAGCTCCCTCCCCTCCCCGGGCGGGTACGAGCAGTACCTC. This codes for CASSSLPSPGGYEQYL.

This chain connects TRBV6-2 or TRBV6-3 to TRBJ2-5; tentative D call: TRBD1 (8 bases). CDR1 and CDR2 (germline): MNHEY, SVGEGT. Trimming took 4 bases from V and 4 from J, leaving 19 bases between them. CDR3 length: 16 amino acids. The CDR3 region is CASSSLRTGRAETQYF. The DNA of the CDR3 is TGTGCCAGCAGTTCCCTACGGACAGGGAGGGCAGAGACCCAGTACTTC.

V and J are TRBV11-3 and TRBJ2-3, with TRBD2 matching 10 bases. The V segment lost 5 bases and the J segment 0 bases; nucleotides outside the gene matches: 11. CDR1 and CDR2 (germline): SGHNT, YENEEA. This CDR3 is 18 amino acids long. CDR3 nucleotides: TGTGCCAGCAGCCCGTCCCTAGCGGGAGCCAATAGCACAGATACGCAGTATTTT. Its protein is CASSPSLAGANSTDTQYF.

This clonotype was recorded many times. V and J are TRBV27 and TRBJ2-7; 13 nucleotides match TRBD2. V trimming: 6 bases; J trimming: 0 bases; junction bases outside the gene matches: 11. Germline V lookup: CDR1 MNHEY, CDR2 SMNVEV (reference sequence). CDR3 length equals 18 residues. Here the CDR3 reads CASRPGLAGYPSSYEQYF. In DNA, the CDR3 is TGTGCCAGCAGACCGGGACTAGCGGGGTACCCCAGCTCCTACGAGCAGTACTTC.

V gene TRBV12-3 or TRBV12-4 combines with J gene TRBJ2-7, with D hard to call. With 3 bases removed from V and 3 bases from J, the gap between germline ends came to 12 bases. The CDR3 extends over 14 amino acids. The CDR3 DNA sequence: TGTGCCAGCAGTTTGTTGAATCCTAACTACGAGCAGTACTTC. The encoded protein is CASSLLNPNYEQYF.

This clonotype came up a few times. V gene TRBV19 combines with J gene TRBJ2-7, with 8 bases matching TRBD2. The V gene's germline CDR1 is LNHDA and CDR2 SQIVND (reference sequence). The V segment lost 6 bases and the J segment 2 bases; nucleotides outside the gene matches: 9. CDR3 length: 15 residues. This CDR3 is CASSRRAGDAYEQYF. CDR3 coding DNA: TGTGCCAGTAGCAGGAGAGCGGGAGATGCCTACGAGCAGTACTTC.

The V call is TRBV12-3 or TRBV12-4, the J call TRBJ2-1; 7 bases are a match to TRBD1. CDR3 length equals 13 residues. V shed 2 bases, J shed 9 bases, and the junction held 4 bases outside the gene matches. Here the CDR3 reads CASSLQGVIEQFF. CDR3 nucleotides: TGTGCCAGCAGTTTACAGGGGGTAATTGAGCAGTTCTTC.

In this sample, this clonotype turned up a few times. V gene TRBV27 combines with J gene TRBJ2-7; D is perhaps TRBD1 or TRBD2 (7 bases each). V was shortened by 5 bases and J by 4 bases, with 15 bases between the two germline ends. CDR1 MNHEY and CDR2 SMNVEV come from the germline V gene (reference sequence). CDR3 length: 14 amino acids. The CDR3 sequence: CASSPGRGPYEQYF. The CDR3 nucleotides are TGTGCCAGCAGTCCGGGGAGGGGGCCATACGAGCAGTACTTC.

This clonotype came up a few times. A much larger clone sits a single nucleotide away, making a read error possible. The chain employs TRBV28 and TRBJ2-1; 15 nucleotides align to TRBD2. Germline values: CDR1 MDHEN, CDR2 SYDVKM. CDR3 size: 18 residues. Written as DNA, the CDR3 is TGTGTCAGCAGTCCCCCGGGACTAGCGGGAGGATCCTACAATGAGCAGTTCTTC. This encodes CVSSPPGLAGGSYNEQFF.

The table lists this clonotype with many counts. The chain joins TRBV5-4 to TRBJ2-5; 9 bases agree with TRBD1. With 4 bases clipped from V and 1 base from J, the junction kept 11 bases outside the gene matches. The CDR3 loop spans 17 amino acids. Germline V gene data show CDR1 as SGHNT and CDR2 as YYREEE (reference sequence). The CDR3 bases are TGTGCCAGCAGCCCCAACAGGGGGCGTATTGTCCAAGAGACCCAGTACTTC. The encoded protein is CASSPNRGRIVQETQYF.

This clonotype was detected ten times or more. V usage is TRBV2 and J usage is TRBJ2-1; 10 positions match TRBD2. Germline loops: CDR1 SNHLY, CDR2 FYNNEI. Trimming cost V 7 bases and J 2 bases; bases outside gene matches: 17. This CDR3 spans 19 amino acids. The CDR3 loop reads CASNTGLAIQPPPYNEQFF. Written as DNA, the CDR3 is TGTGCCAGCAATACGGGACTAGCGATCCAACCCCCCCCCTACAATGAGCAGTTCTTC.

The chain couples TRBV19 to TRBJ2-3, with TRBD1 matching over 7 bases. V dropped 1 base and J dropped 2; count of bases not matched to a gene: 3. This CDR3 is 15 amino acids long. Germline V lookup: CDR1 LNHDA, CDR2 SQIVND (reference sequence). The CDR3 DNA is TGTGCCAGTAGTATAGGGGACAGCCCCACAGATACGCAGTATTTT. This codes for CASSIGDSPTDTQYF. The full variable domain, its missing parts supplied by reference TRBV19 and TRBJ2-3, is DGGITQSPKYLFRKEGQNVTLSCEQNLNHDAMYWYRQDPGQGLRLIYYSQIVNDFQKGDIAEGYSVSREKKESFPLTVTSAQKNPTAFYLCASSIGDSPTDTQYFGPGTRLTVL.

The sample holds many counts of this clonotype. This chain joins TRBV13 and TRBJ2-5; D gene unclear. CDR1 is PRHDT, CDR2 FYEKMQ, per germline (reference sequence). The germline V and J ends were trimmed by 2 bases and 1 base, with 14 bases remaining between them. This CDR3 region has 16 residues. The CDR3 region is CASSLKGVTPQETQYF. CDR3 nucleotides: TGTGCCAGCAGCTTAAAGGGCGTAACTCCCCAAGAGACCCAGTACTTC.

This clonotype was seen more than once but under ten times. V usage is TRBV28 and J usage is TRBJ1-1; D possibly corresponds to TRBD1 (6 bases). The V gene lost 1 base and the J gene lost 7 bases, with 13 bases spanning the gap. Germline V CDR1 and CDR2: MDHEN, SYDVKM. This CDR3 spans 14 amino acids. CDR3 DNA sequence: TGTGCCAGCAGTTTATCAGGGGCTGACTTTGAAGCTTTCTTT. As protein: CASSLSGADFEAFF.

This clonotype came up a few times. The J gene is TRBJ1-4, the V gene TRBV2; D might be TRBD1 (5 bases). Trimming removed 6 bases from V and 4 bases from J, with 12 bases in between. CDR1 is SNHLY and CDR2 is FYNNEI in the germline V gene. The CDR3 runs 14 residues. Here the CDR3 reads CASSGAVINEKLFF. The DNA of the CDR3 is TGTGCCAGCAGCGGGGCAGTTATTAATGAAAAACTGTTTTTT. The complete variable domain, with remaining parts taken from reference TRBV2 and TRBJ1-4, reads EPEVTQTPSHQVTQMGQEVILRCVPISNHLYFYWYRQILGQKVEFLVSFYNNEISEKSEIFDDQFSVERPDGSNFTLKIRSTKLEDSAMYFCASSGAVINEKLFFGSGTQLSVL.

The rearrangement links TRBV5-4 to TRBJ1-5, with a possible D match to TRBD1 (6 bases). Germline loops: CDR1 SGHNT, CDR2 YYREEE (reference sequence). V lost 0 bases and J lost 6, with 10 bases in between. This CDR3 is 14 amino acids long. The CDR3: CASSLAPGVQPQHF. CDR3 nucleotide sequence: TGTGCCAGCAGCTTGGCCCCAGGGGTTCAGCCCCAGCATTTT.

This clonotype was detected many times. The chain links TRBV20-1 to TRBJ1-1; D unresolved. CDR3 size: 11 residues. Per germline, CDR1 DFQATT and CDR2 SNEGSKA (reference sequence). V gave up 3 bases and J gave up 2 bases, with 4 bases separating them. Here the CDR3 DNA reads TGCAGTGCTAGGGATAACACTGAAGCTTTCTTT. Residues: CSARDNTEAFF.

This clonotype was detected ten times or more. The J gene is TRBJ2-3, the V gene TRBV28, with TRBD1 as a possible D gene (5 bases). Trimming shortened V by 8 bases and J by 6 bases, and 18 bases separated the two germline ends. The CDR3 extends over 14 amino acids. The germline V gene encodes CDR1 MDHEN and CDR2 SYDVKM. Here the CDR3 reads CASSGPGAGDTQYF. The CDR3, as DNA: TGTGCCAGCTCAGGGCCTGGGGCCGGGGATACGCAGTATTTT.

This clonotype was found many times. The V gene is TRBV30, the J gene TRBJ2-2; D uncertain. The length of the CDR3 is 13 residues. V lost 1 base, J lost 4 bases, and 7 bases lay in between. Germline V gene sequence: CDR1 GTSNPN, CDR2 SVGIG (reference sequence). The CDR3 spells CAWSAHGTGELFF. The CDR3 nucleotides are TGTGCCTGGAGTGCCCACGGCACCGGGGAGCTGTTTTTT.

Remarks on this clonotype: One end of the junction fails to match germline, which may point to a read error. The rearrangement uses TRBV2 and TRBJ2-3; possible D gene TRBD2, 6 bases. Germline values: CDR1 SNHLY, CDR2 FYNNEI. The CDR3 consists of 15 residues. Here the CDR3 reads CASSQGLISTDTQYF. As DNA, the CDR3 is TGCGCCAGCAGCCAAGGACTAATCAGCACAGATACGCAGTATTTT. The full variable domain, completed using reference TRBV2 and TRBJ2-3, is EPEVTQTPSHQVTQMGQEVILRCVPISNHLYFYWYRQILGQKVEFLVSFYNNEISEKSEIFDDQFSVERPDGSNFTLKIRSTKLEDSAMYFCASSQGLISTDTQYFGPGTRLTVL.